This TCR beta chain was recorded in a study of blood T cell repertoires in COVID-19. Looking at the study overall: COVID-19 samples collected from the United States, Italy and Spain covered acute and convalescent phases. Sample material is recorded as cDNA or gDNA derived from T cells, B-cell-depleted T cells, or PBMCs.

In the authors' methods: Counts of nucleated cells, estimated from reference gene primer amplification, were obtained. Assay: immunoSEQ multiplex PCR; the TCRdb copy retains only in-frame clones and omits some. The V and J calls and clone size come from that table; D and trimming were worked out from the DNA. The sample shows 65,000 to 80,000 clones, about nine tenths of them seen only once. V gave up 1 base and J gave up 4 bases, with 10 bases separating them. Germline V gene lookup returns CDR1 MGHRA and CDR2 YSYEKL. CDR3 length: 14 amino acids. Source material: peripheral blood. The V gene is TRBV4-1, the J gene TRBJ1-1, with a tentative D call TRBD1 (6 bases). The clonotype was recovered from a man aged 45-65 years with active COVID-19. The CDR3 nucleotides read TGCGCCAGCAGCCAAGTTGGGGGCGGCACTGAAGCTTTCTTT. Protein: CASSQVGGGTEAFF.